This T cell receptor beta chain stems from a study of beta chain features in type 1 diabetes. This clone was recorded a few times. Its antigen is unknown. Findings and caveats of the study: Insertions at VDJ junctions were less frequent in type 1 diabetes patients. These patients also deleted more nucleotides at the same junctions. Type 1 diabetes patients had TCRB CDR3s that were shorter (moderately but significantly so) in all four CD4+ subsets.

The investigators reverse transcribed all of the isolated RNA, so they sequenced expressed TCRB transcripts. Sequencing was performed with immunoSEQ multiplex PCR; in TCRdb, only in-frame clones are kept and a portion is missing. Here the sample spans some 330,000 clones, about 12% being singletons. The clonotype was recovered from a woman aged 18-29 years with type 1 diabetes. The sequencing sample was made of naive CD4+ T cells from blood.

The CDR3 bases are TGTGCCAGCAGAACGGGACAGAACACAGATACGCAGTATTTT. It encodes CASRTGQNTDTQYF. This chain connects TRBV4-2 to TRBJ2-3; 7 bases match TRBD1. With V trimmed by 6 bases and J by 2 bases, 5 bases remained unmatched. This CDR3 has 14 amino acids. CDR1 LGHNA and CDR2 YNFKEQ come from the germline V gene.